A selection of T cell receptor beta chains follows, all from one sample in a study of T cell responses to AZD1222 COVID-19 vaccine. Profiled with immunoSEQ multiplex PCR; TCRdb holds only in-frame clones, not every one. The data contain about 200,000 clones, about 92% of them seen just once; the ten biggest clones take up less than 4%. Sequencing used peripheral blood, obtained 28 days after the second dose of the MenACWY control vaccine. The receptors stem from an adult who received the MenACWY meningococcal vaccine as a control. Each CDR3 is given with its conserved first and last residue.

V gene,CDR3 protein
TRBV19,CASSLDTAIPGYTF
TRBV19,CASSIRRRNTIYF
TRBV7-2,CASSTGTGESGVYGYTF
TRBV11-1,CASSPGPARSEQYF
TRBV7-8,CASSLGTVAKMGNQPQHF
TRBV24-1,CATSSGRMNTEAFF
TRBV7-2,CASSLLRGEKLFF
TRBV5-6,CASSLIVSLSSEQYF
TRBV29-1,CSVEGEIGANTEAFF
TRBV12-3/TRBV12-4,CASSFSGPGELFF
TRBV9,CASSPVTDTGELFF
TRBV27,CASSLSTAGTVNTEAFF
TRBV2,CASSPLGQENTGELFF
TRBV6-5,CASSKRVSYNEQFF
TRBV10-1,CASSDRNSPLHF